This T cell receptor (beta chain) derives from a study of CD8+CD57+ T cells in acquired aplastic anemia. General observations from the study: Between patients and controls, CD8+ Simpson's diversity did not vary significantly. Shared by patients and controls, twenty-nine CD8+ CDR3s were abundant in patients.

The CDR3 loop spans 13 amino acids. Germline CDR1 reads MGHDK; CDR2 reads SYGVNS. V shed 4 bases, J shed 8 bases, and the junction held 5 bases outside the gene matches. Both TCR beta VDJ combination and CDR3 sequence profiling were carried out. Genomic DNA was the template for this profiling. TCRdb reprocessed the reads via MiXCR and lists one record per CDR3 protein. The data show 150,000 to 200,000 distinct CDR3 sequences, under 70% seen once. This clonotype was observed a single time. As yet, its antigen is unknown. This chain uses TRBV25-1 with TRBJ2-4, with 7 bases fitting TRBD1. This clonotype originated in a human donor with severe aplastic anemia or a healthy control (not recorded which). Sequencing used sorted CD4+, CD8+, or CD8+CD57+ T cells (not recorded which) from PBMCs. The CDR3 sequence is CASSATGLHIQYF. CDR3 DNA sequence: TGTGCCAGCAGTGCGACAGGGCTCCACATTCAGTACTTC. Full variable domain (outside the CDR3, taken from reference TRBV25-1 and TRBJ2-4): EADIYQTPRYLVIGTGKKITLECSQTMGHDKMYWYQQDPGMELHLIHYSYGVNSTEKGDLSSESTVSRIRTEHFPLTLESARPSHTSQYLCASSATGLHIQYFGAGTRLSVL.